A selection of T cell receptor beta chains follows, all from one sample in a study of shared clonotypes between healthy human individuals. Repertoires were generated with immunoSEQ multiplex PCR, while TCRdb's copy carries only in-frame clones and drops some. The repertoire includes 2 million to 2.5 million clones, more than 85% of them detected once, and about 0.38% sits in the top ten. The sequenced sample consisted of naive CD4+ T cells from PBMCs. The receptor set was obtained from a man in his late teens or twenties in good health. Some clones in this sample may be carry-over from other donors' samples. CDR3s include the opening cysteine and the closing phenylalanine or tryptophan. D genes are given only for firm matches. Clone size is stated in some rows and not others, as once, few, many or a class when expanded.

cdr3_aa cdr3_nt d_call j_call clone_size v_call
CASSERRVFEQYF TGTGCCAGCAGTGAACGCAGGGTCTTCGAGCAGTACTTC . TRBJ2-7 once TRBV25-1
CASSLSAVNTEAFF TGCGCCAGCAGCTTGTCGGCGGTGAACACTGAAGCTTTCTTT . TRBJ1-1 . TRBV5-1
CASNGQSNTEAFF TGTGCCAGCAACGGACAGTCTAACACTGAAGCTTTCTTT . TRBJ1-1 . TRBV2
CASSWGGSAETQYF TGCGCCAGCAGCTGGGGCGGGAGTGCGGAGACCCAGTACTTC TRBD2 TRBJ2-5 . TRBV5-1
CASSLTGDYGYTF TGTGCCAGCAGTCTTACAGGGGACTATGGCTACACCTTC TRBD1 TRBJ1-2 . TRBV28
CASRRGAHSEQYF TGTGCCAGCAGGCGGGGGGCACACTCCGAGCAGTACTTC TRBD2 TRBJ2-7 . TRBV6-6
CSVGTSGSTDTQYF TGCAGCGTGGGGACTAGCGGGAGCACAGATACGCAGTATTTT TRBD2 TRBJ2-3 . TRBV29-1
CAWSGTRTGGYTF TGTGCCTGGAGCGGAACTAGGACAGGTGGCTACACCTTC TRBD1 TRBJ1-2 . TRBV30
CASRGGGRAIYGYTF TGTGCCAGCAGGGGGGGTGGCAGGGCTATCTATGGCTACACCTTC . TRBJ1-2 . TRBV28
CAWSGAGVEQYF TGTGCCTGGAGTGGGGCAGGGGTTGAGCAGTACTTC . TRBJ2-7 . TRBV30
CASSLARGPYEQYF TGTGCCAGCAGCTTAGCCAGGGGGCCCTACGAGCAGTACTTC TRBD1 TRBJ2-7 . TRBV11-1
CASSTRDRKLFF TGTGCCAGTAGTACCCGGGACAGAAAACTGTTTTTT TRBD1 TRBJ1-4 . TRBV19
CASSLAAVGNTDTQYF TGTGCCAGCAGCTTAGCGGCCGTGGGAAACACAGATACGCAGTATTTT . TRBJ2-3 . TRBV7-3
CSVEEGSGRADTQYF TGCAGCGTTGAAGAAGGGAGCGGGAGAGCAGATACGCAGTATTTT TRBD2 TRBJ2-3 . TRBV29-1
CASSLGPRRGSNQPQHF TGTGCCAGCAGCTTAGGCCCCAGGCGGGGGAGCAATCAGCCCCAGCATTTT . TRBJ1-5 . TRBV11-2
CASSGTRNYEQYF TGTGCCAGCTCCGGGACTAGAAACTACGAGCAGTACTTC TRBD2 TRBJ2-7 . TRBV18
CASHAEYPQNTEAFF TGCGCCAGCCATGCCGAATACCCCCAGAACACTGAAGCTTTCTTT . TRBJ1-1 . TRBV5-1
CASSAGGTNYNEQFF TGTGCCAGCAGCGCCGGGGGGACGAACTACAATGAGCAGTTCTTC TRBD2 TRBJ2-1 . TRBV9
CASSLPTGATNTDTQYF TGCGCCAGCAGCTTGCCGACCGGGGCCACAAACACAGATACGCAGTATTTT . TRBJ2-3 . TRBV5-1
CASSSPRNTEAFF TGTGCCAGCAGTTCACCAAGGAACACTGAAGCTTTCTTT . TRBJ1-1 . TRBV6-6
CASSPGRENQPQHF TGTGCCAGCAGCCCGGGACGGGAAAATCAGCCCCAGCATTTT . TRBJ1-5 . TRBV7-2
CASSDRVGTDTQYF TGTGCCAGTAGTGACAGGGTCGGCACAGATACGCAGTATTTT TRBD1 TRBJ2-3 . TRBV19
CASSEKATSGSYEQYF TGTGCCAGCAGTGAAAAGGCAACTAGCGGGTCCTACGAGCAGTACTTC TRBD2 TRBJ2-7 . TRBV6-1
CASSLSLPAGELFF TGCGCCAGCAGCTTGAGCCTCCCTGCCGGGGAGCTGTTTTTT . TRBJ2-2 once TRBV5-1
CASRHRDRFSYEQYF TGTGCCAGCAGACACAGAGACAGGTTCTCCTACGAGCAGTACTTC . TRBJ2-7 . TRBV6-5
CASKKQQGAYGYTF TGTGCCAGCAAGAAACAACAGGGGGCCTATGGCTACACCTTC TRBD1 TRBJ1-2 . TRBV6-5
CSVRGGEETQYF TGCAGCGTTCGTGGGGGGGAAGAGACCCAGTACTTC TRBD2 TRBJ2-5 . TRBV29-1
CASSLEAGGPYEQYF TGTGCCAGCAGTTTAGAAGCGGGAGGACCCTACGAGCAGTACTTC TRBD2 TRBJ2-7 . TRBV28
CASSFGQGSGYTF TGTGCCAGCAGCTTCGGACAGGGGAGTGGCTACACCTTC TRBD1 TRBJ1-2 . TRBV7-9
CAIKGTGGFGTQYF TGTGCTATAAAGGGGACAGGGGGCTTTGGGACCCAGTACTTC TRBD1 TRBJ2-5 . TRBV30
CASSKSGTGDREAFF TGTGCCAGCTCAAAAAGTGGGACAGGGGATCGTGAAGCTTTCTTT TRBD1 TRBJ1-1 few TRBV18
CASSERTLGNSPLHF TGTGCCAGCAGTGAGCGGACCCTTGGAAATTCACCCCTCCACTTT . TRBJ1-6 . TRBV6-6
CAISDLYPGQGASGELFF TGTGCCATCAGCGATCTCTATCCGGGACAGGGGGCCTCCGGGGAGCTGTTTTTT TRBD1 TRBJ2-2 . TRBV10-3
CASSPGTGVGELFF TGTGCCAGCAGTCCCGGGACAGGGGTCGGGGAGCTGTTTTTT TRBD1 TRBJ2-2 . TRBV28
CATYSQGASTEAFF TGTGCCACCTACTCACAGGGGGCGTCCACTGAAGCTTTCTTT TRBD1 TRBJ1-1 once TRBV7-2
CAIRAGGVKSGYTF TGTGCCATCAGAGCAGGGGGAGTTAAGTCGGGCTACACCTTC TRBD1 TRBJ1-2 . TRBV10-3
CASSVGWSYNEQFF TGTGCCAGCAGCGTAGGGTGGTCCTACAATGAGCAGTTCTTC . TRBJ2-1 . TRBV9